What follows is one T cell receptor (beta chain) and its context. The antigen remains undetermined. This entry comes from a study of response to subunit inactivated influenza vaccine. V was trimmed by 7 bases and J by 8 bases, leaving 24 bases between them. CDR1 and CDR2 (germline): MNHEY, SVGEGT. There are 16 residues in the CDR3. TCRdb re-called the RT-PCR reads with MiXCR, one entry per CDR3 protein. The sample contains 500,000 or so distinct CDR3 sequences, 16% of which appear only once. General study findings and limits: Each seasonal influenza vaccination recruits few new T cells, the authors suggested.

The chain joins TRBV6-2 or TRBV6-3 to TRBJ2-1; D perhaps matches TRBD2 (5 bases). Sequencing used CD4+ T cells sorted from PBMCs, obtained approximately 25 months after vaccination. This receptor was identified in a man in his fifties or sixties who received an inactivated influenza vaccine. DNA for the CDR3: TGTGCCAGCATCCCCGGACGCGGGTGGGGAGCATATGAGCAGTTCTTC. Protein: CASIPGRGWGAYEQFF.